This T cell receptor beta chain was sequenced for a study of spatial heterogeneity in lung cancer. Time point: blood at routine non-recurrence follow-up after resection. This CDR3 spans 13 amino acids. Germline V gives CDR1 LGHNA, CDR2 YSLEER. V shed 0 bases and J shed 6 bases, with 9 bases lying between them. Every cDNA TCR molecule received its own unique molecular identifier. From the 5' RACE reads, TCRdb called clonotypes with MiXCR, one entry per CDR3 protein. Here the sample spans tens of thousands of distinct CDR3 sequences, 10% being singletons. V gene TRBV4-3 combines with J gene TRBJ2-7; D remains unclear. The clonotype was recovered from a female donor with early-stage non-small cell lung cancer. Sequences were derived from PBMCs, sampled at follow-up. CDR3 in DNA: TGCGCCAGCAGCCAAGATCGGGCACGCGAGCAGTACTTC. Its protein product is CASSQDRAREQYF.